This T cell receptor beta chain comes out of a study of CD8+ T cells in alopecia areata. Trimming took 6 bases from V and 3 from J, leaving 11 bases between them. Per the germline V gene, CDR1 is MNHEY and CDR2 is SVGAGI. This CDR3 has 13 amino acids. Noted treatment: oral pan-JAK inhibitor, 5-10 mg twice daily. Once RNA had been extracted, it was reverse transcribed into cDNA to act as the sequencing template. TCRdb keeps only in-frame clones here, not all; method: immunoSEQ multiplex PCR. The table records fewer than 250,000 clones, more than 30% of them present only once. The J gene is TRBJ1-2, the V gene TRBV6-5; D remains ambiguous. Sample: CD4+ T cells sorted from blood, taken between weeks 30 and 35, from a patient treated with tofacitinib. The origin of this receptor is a human donor with alopecia areata. CDR3 bases: TGTGCCAGCAGCTCAGGACCGGACTATGGCTACACCTTC. Translating gives CASSSGPDYGYTF.